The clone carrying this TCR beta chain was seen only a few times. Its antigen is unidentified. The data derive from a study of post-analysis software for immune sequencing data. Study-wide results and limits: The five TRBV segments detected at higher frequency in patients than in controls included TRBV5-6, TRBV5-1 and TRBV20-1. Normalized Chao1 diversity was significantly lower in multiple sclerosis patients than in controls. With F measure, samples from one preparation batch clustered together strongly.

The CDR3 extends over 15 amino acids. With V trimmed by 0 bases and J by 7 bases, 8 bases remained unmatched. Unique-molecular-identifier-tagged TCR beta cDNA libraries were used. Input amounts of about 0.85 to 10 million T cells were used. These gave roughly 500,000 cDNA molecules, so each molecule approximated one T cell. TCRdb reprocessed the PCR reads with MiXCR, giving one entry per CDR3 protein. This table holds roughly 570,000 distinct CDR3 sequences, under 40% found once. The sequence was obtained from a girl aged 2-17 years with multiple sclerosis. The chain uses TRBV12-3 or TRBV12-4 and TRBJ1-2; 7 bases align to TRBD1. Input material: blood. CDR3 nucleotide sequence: TGTGCCAGCAGTTTAGCGATAATAGGGGGCTCTGGCTACACCTTC. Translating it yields CASSLAIIGGSGYTF.